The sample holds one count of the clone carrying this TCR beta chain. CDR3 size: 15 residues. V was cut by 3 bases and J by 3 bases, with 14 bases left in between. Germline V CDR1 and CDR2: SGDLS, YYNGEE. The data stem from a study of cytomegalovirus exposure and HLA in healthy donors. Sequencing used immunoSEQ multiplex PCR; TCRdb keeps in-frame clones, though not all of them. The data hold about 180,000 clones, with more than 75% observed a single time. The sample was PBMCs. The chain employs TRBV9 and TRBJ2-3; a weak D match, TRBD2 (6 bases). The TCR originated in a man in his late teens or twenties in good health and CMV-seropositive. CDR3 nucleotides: TGTGCCAGCAGCGCTGGGGGAGGAGGGACAGATACGCAGTATTTT. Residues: CASSAGGGGTDTQYF.